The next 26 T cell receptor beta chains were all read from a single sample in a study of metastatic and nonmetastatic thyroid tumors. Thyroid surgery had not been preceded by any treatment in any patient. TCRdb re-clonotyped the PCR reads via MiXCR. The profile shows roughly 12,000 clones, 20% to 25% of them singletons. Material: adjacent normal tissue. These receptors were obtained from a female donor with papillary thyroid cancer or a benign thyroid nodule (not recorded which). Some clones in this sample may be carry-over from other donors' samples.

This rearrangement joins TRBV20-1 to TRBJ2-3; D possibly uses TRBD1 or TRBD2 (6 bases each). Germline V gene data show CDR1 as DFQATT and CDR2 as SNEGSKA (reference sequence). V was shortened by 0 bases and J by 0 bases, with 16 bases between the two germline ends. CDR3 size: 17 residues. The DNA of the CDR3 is TGCAGTGCTAGAGATCGGGGCGGAGGGGGAAGCACAGATACGCAGTATTTT. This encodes CSARDRGGGGSTDTQYF.

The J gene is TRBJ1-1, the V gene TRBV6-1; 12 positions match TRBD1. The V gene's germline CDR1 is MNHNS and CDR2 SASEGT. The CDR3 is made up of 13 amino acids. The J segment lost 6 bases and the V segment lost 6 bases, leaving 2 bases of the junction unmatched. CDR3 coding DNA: TGTGCCAGCAGAGGGACAGGGGGCTCTGAAGCTTTCTTT. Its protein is CASRGTGGSEAFF.

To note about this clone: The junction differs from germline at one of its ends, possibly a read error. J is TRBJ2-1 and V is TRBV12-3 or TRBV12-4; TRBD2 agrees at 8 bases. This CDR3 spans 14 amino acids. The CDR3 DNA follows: TGTGCCAGCCTGATTAGCGGGATAGACAATGATCAGTTCTTC. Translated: CASLISGIDNDQFF.

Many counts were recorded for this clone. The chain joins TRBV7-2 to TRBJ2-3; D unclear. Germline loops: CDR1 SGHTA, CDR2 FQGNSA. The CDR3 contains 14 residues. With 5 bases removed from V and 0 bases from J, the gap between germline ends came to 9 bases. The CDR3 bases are TGTGCCAGCAGCCCTACTACTAGCACAGATACGCAGTATTTT. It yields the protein CASSPTTSTDTQYF.

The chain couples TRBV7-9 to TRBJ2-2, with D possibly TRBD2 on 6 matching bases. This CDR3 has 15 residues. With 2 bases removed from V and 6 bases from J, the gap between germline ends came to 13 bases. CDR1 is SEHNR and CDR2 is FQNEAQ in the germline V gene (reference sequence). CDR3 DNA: TGTGCCAGCAGCTTATGCTCGCGGGATGCCGGGGAGCTGTTTTTT. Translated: CASSLCSRDAGELFF.

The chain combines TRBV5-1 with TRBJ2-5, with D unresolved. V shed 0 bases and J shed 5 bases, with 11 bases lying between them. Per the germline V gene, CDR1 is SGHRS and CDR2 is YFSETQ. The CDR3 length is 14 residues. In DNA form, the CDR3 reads TGCGCCAGCAGCTTGGGCTTACACGAGGAGACCCAGTACTTC. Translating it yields CASSLGLHEETQYF. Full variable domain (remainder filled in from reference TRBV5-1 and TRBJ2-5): KAGVTQTPRYLIKTRGQQVTLSCSPISGHRSVSWYQQTPGQGLQFLFEYFSETQRNKGNFPGRFSGRQFSNSRSEMNVSTLELGDSALYLCASSLGLHEETQYFGPGTRLLVL.

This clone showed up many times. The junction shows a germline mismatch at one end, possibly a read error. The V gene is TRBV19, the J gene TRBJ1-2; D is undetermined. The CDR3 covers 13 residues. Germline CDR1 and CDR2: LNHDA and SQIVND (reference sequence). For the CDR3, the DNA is TGTGTCAGTAGTTCGTTGGCGGACTATGGCTACACCTTC. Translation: CVSSSLADYGYTF.

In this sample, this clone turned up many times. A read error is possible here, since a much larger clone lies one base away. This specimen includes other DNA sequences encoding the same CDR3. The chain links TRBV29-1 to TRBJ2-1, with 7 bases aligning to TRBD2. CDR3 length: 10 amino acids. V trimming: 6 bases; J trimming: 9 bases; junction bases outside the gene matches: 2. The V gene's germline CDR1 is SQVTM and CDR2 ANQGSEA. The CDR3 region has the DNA TGCAGCGTGGGGGGGGGTGAGCAGTTCTTC. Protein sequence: CSVGGGEQFF.

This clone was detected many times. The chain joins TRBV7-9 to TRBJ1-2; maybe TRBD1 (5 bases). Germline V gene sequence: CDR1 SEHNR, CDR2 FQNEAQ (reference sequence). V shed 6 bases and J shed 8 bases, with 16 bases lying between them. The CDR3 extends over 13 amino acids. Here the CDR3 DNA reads TGTGCCAGCAGTCTAGGGACCGCAAGGGGCTACACCTTC. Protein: CASSLGTARGYTF.

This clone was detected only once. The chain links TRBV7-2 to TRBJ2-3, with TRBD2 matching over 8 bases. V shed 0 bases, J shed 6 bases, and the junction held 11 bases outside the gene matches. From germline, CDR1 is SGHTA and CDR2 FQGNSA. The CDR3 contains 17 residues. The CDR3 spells CASSLALRSGRADTQYF. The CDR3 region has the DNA TGTGCCAGCAGCTTAGCGCTCAGGAGCGGGAGAGCGGATACGCAGTATTTT.

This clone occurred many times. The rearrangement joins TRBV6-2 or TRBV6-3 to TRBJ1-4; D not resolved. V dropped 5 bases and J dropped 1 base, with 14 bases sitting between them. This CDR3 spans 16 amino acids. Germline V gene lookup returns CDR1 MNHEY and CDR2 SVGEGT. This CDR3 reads CASSPRHSETNEKLFF. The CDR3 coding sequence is TGTGCCAGCAGTCCCAGGCACAGCGAAACTAATGAAAAACTGTTTTTT.

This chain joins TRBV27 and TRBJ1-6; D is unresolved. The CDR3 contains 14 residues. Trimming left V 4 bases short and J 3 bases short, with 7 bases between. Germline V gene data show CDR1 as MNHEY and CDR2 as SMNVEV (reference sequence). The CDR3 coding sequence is TGTGCCAGCAGTTGGTCGGACTATAATTCACCCCTCCACTTT. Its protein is CASSWSDYNSPLHF.

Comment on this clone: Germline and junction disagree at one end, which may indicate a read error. The chain's CDR3 is CVSSEKVRTGVRGGELFF. In nucleotides, the CDR3 is TGTGTCAGCAGTGAAAAGGTCCGGACAGGGGTTCGAGGAGGGGAGCTGTTTTTT. The chain has TRBV25-1 and TRBJ2-2, with 9 bases that match TRBD1. CDR3 length equals 18 residues. Per germline, CDR1 MGHDK and CDR2 SYGVNS.

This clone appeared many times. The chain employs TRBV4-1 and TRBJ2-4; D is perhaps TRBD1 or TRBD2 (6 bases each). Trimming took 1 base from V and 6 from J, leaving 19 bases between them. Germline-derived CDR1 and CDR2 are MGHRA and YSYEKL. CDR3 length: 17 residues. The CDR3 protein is CASSQGDRRGPRNIQYF. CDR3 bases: TGCGCCAGCAGCCAAGGCGACCGCCGGGGGCCGAGAAACATTCAGTACTTC.

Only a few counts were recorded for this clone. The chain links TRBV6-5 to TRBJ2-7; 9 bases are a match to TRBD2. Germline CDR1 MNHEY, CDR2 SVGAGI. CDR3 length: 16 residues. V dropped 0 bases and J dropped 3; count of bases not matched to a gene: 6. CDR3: CASSYSWTSVDYEQYF. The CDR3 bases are TGTGCCAGCAGTTACTCCTGGACTAGCGTGGACTACGAGCAGTACTTC.

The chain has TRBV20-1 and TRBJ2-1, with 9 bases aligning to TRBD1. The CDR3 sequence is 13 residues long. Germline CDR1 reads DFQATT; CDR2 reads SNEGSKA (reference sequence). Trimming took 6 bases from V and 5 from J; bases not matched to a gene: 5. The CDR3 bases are TGCAGTGCCACGGACAGGGGCCACAATGAGCAGTTCTTC. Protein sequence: CSATDRGHNEQFF.

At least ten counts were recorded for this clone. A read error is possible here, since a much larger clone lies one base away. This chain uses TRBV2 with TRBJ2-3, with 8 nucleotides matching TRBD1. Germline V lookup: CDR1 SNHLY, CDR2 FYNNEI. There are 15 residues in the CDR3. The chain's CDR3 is CAGSELGTGTDTQYF. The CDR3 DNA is TGTGCCGGCAGTGAACTCGGGACAGGTACAGATACGCAGTATTTT.

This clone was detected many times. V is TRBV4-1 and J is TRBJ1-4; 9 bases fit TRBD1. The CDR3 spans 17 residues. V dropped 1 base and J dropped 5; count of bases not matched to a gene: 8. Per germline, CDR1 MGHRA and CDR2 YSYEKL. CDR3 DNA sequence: TGCGCCAGCAGCCAAGGGCTTCAGACAGGGGGAAATGAAAAACTGTTTTTT. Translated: CASSQGLQTGGNEKLFF.

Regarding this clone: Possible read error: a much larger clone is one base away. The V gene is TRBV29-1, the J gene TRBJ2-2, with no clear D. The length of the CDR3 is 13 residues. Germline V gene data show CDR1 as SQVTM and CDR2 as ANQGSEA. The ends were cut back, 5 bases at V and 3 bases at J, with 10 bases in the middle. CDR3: CSVTVIDTGELFF. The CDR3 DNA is TGCAGCGTTACGGTGATCGACACCGGGGAGCTGTTTTTT.

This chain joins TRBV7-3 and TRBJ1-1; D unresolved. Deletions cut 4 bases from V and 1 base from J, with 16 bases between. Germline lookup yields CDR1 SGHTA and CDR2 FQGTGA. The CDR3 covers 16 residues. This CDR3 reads CASSSNVWQANTEAFF. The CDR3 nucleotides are TGTGCCAGCAGCTCCAACGTGTGGCAGGCGAACACTGAAGCTTTCTTT.

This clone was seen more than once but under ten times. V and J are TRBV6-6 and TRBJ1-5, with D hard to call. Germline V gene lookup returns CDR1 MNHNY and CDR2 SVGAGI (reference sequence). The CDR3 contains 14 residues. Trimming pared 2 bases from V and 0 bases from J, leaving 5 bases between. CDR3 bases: TGTGCCAGCAGTTACCGGTATAGCAATCAGCCCCAGCATTTT. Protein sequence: CASSYRYSNQPQHF.

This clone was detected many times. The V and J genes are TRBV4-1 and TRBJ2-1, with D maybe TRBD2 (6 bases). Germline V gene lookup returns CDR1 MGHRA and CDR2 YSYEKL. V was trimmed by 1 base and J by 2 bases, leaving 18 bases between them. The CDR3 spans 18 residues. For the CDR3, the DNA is TGCGCCAGCAGCCAAGCCGGGACCCCAACGGGGGCCTACAATGAGCAGTTCTTC. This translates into CASSQAGTPTGAYNEQFF.

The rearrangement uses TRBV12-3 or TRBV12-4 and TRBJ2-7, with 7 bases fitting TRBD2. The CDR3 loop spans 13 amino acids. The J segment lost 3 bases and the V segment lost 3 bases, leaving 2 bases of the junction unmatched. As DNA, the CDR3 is TGTGCCAGCAGTTTCAGGGAGGGCTACGAGCAGTACTTC. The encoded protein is CASSFREGYEQYF.

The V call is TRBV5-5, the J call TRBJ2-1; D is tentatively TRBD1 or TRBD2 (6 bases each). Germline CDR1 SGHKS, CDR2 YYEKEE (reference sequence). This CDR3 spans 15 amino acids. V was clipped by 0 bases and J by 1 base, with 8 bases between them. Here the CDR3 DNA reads TGTGCCAGCAGCTTGGAGGGGGGATCCTACAATGAGCAGTTCTTC. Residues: CASSLEGGSYNEQFF.

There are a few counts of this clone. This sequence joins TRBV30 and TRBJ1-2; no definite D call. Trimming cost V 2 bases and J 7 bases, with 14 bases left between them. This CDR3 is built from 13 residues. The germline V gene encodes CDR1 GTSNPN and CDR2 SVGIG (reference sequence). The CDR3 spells CAWSRGMKFGYTF. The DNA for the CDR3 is TGTGCCTGGAGTAGAGGGATGAAATTTGGCTACACCTTC.

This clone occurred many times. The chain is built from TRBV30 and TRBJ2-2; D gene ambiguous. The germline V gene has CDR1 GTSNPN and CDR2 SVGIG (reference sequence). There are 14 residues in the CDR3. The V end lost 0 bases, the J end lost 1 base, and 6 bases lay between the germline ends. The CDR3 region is CAWSVLRNTGELFF. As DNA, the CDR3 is TGTGCCTGGAGTGTACTTCGGAACACCGGGGAGCTGTTTTTT. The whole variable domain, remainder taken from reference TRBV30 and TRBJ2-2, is SQTIHQWPATLVQPVGSPLSLECTVEGTSNPNLYWYRQAAGRGLQLLFYSVGIGQISSEVPQNLSASRPQDRQFILSSKKLLLSDSGFYLCAWSVLRNTGELFFGEGSRLTVL.